The source of this T cell receptor beta chain is a study of cytomegalovirus exposure and HLA in healthy donors. Study outcomes and limitations: A subsequent analysis found that TCR clusters from the first cohort also tended to co-occur in the 90 to 150 validation repertoires, with about 94% of cluster scores above 0. Most TCR sequences were seen very rarely across donors, but some public TCRs occurred in many. Researchers reported that a few CMV-associated chains were confirmed in vitro as CMV antigen-specific. Altogether, some 170 TCR beta chains were recorded as cytomegalovirus-associated.

The method was immunoSEQ multiplex PCR; TCRdb's version includes in-frame clones alone and lacks a portion of them. Among 130,000 to 150,000 clones listed, roughly 87% were seen once. CDR3 length: 14 residues. The V end was cut by 4 bases, the J end by 3 bases, with 9 bases between. Per the germline V gene, CDR1 is LNHDA and CDR2 is SQIVND (reference sequence). Points on this clone: Its target is unknown.

The clonotype originates from a man younger than 30 in good health and CMV-seropositive. The sequenced sample consisted of PBMCs. The chain links TRBV19 to TRBJ2-2; a possible D gene is TRBD2 (6 bases). The CDR3 is CASSRLVDTGELFF. The CDR3 coding sequence is TGTGCCAGTAGTAGACTAGTCGACACCGGGGAGCTGTTTTTT.